This note documents a single T cell receptor (beta chain) sequence. In the original workflow: Researchers report that nucleated cell counts were estimated from reference gene primer amplification. Only in-frame clones appear in the TCRdb table, and some are missing; sequencing was by immunoSEQ multiplex PCR. V and J calls plus clone size are reproduced from that table; the DNA served to infer D and trimming. The repertoire holds 85,000 to 100,000 clones, with approximately 86% as singletons. The source of the sample is a study of blood T cell repertoires in COVID-19. Across the whole study: There were acute and convalescent COVID-19 samples, and they came from the United States, Italy and Spain. T cells, B-cell-depleted T cells, or PBMCs provided the cDNA or gDNA that served as material.

Trimming took 0 bases from V and 3 from J, leaving 11 bases between them. Germline lookup yields CDR1 LGHNA and CDR2 YNFKEQ. This CDR3 is 15 amino acids long. This clonotype was obtained from a man over 45 with COVID-19, enrolled during active disease. This chain links TRBV4-2 with TRBJ1-1; unclear D gene. The material sequenced was peripheral blood. CDR3 sequence: CASSQDYGLHTEAFF. The CDR3 DNA reads TGTGCCAGCAGCCAAGATTACGGGTTGCACACTGAAGCTTTCTTT.